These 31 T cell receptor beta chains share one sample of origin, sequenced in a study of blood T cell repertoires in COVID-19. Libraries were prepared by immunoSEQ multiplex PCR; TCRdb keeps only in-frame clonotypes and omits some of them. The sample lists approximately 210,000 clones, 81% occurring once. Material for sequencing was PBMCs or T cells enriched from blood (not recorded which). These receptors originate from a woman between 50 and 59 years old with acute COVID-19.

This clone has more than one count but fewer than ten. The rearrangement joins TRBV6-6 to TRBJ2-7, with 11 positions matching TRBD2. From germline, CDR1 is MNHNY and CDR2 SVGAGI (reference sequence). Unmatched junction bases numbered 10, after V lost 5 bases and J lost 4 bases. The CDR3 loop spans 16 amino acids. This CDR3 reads CASSPNSGGGLYEQYF. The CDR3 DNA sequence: TGTGCCAGCAGTCCTAATAGCGGGGGGGGCCTTTACGAGCAGTACTTC.

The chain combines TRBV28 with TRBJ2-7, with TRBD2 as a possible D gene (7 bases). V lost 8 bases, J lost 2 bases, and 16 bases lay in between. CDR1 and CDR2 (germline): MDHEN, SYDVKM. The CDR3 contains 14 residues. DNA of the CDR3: TGTGCCAGCCGGGGGGCAGGGAGTACCTACGAGCAGTACTTC. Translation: CASRGAGSTYEQYF.

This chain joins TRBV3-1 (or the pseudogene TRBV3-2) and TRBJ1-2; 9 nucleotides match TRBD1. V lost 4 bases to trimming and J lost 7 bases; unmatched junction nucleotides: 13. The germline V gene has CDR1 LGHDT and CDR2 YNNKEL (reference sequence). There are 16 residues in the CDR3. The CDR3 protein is CASSLGTGNGVGGYTF. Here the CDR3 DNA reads TGTGCCAGCAGCCTAGGGACAGGGAACGGTGTTGGTGGCTACACCTTC.

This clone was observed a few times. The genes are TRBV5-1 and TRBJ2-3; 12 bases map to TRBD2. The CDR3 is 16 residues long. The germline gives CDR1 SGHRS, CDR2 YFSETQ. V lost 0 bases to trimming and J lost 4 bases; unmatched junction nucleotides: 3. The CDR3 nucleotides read TGCGCCAGCAGCTTGGGACTAGCGGGAGATGCAGATACGCAGTATTTT. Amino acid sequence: CASSLGLAGDADTQYF.

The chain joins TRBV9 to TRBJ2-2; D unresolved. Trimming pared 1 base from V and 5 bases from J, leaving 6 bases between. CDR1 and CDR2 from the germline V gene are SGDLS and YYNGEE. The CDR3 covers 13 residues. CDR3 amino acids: CASSVFLTGELFF. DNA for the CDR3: TGTGCCAGCAGCGTATTTCTTACCGGGGAGCTGTTTTTT.

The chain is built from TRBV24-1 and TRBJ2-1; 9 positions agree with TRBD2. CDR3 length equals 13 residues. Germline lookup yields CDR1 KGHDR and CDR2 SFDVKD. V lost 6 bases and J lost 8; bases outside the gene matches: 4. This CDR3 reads CATSWRGGDEQFF. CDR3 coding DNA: TGTGCCACCAGTTGGCGGGGGGGCGATGAGCAGTTCTTC.

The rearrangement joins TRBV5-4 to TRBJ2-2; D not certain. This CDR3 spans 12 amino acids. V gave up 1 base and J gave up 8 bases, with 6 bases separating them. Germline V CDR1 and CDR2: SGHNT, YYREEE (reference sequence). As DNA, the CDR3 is TGTGCCAGCAGCTTGTTTGAGGGGGAGCTGTTTTTT. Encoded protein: CASSLFEGELFF.

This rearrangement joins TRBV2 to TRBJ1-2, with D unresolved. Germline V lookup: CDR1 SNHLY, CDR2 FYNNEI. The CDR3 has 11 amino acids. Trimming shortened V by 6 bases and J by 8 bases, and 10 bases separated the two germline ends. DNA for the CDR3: TGTGCCAGCAGGGACTTACGGGGCTACACCTTC. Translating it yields CASRDLRGYTF.

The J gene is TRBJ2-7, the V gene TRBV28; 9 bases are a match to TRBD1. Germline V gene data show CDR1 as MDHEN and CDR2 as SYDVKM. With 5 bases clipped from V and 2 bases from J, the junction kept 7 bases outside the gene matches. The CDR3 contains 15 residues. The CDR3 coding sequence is TGTGCCAGCAGTGGGGGACAGGGCGCTACCTACGAGCAGTACTTC. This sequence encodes CASSGGQGATYEQYF. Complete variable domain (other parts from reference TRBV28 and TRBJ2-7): DVKVTQSSRYLVKRTGEKVFLECVQDMDHENMFWYRQDPGLGLRLIYFSYDVKMKEKGDIPEGYSVSREKKERFSLILESASTNQTSMYLCASSGGQGATYEQYFGPGTRLTVT.

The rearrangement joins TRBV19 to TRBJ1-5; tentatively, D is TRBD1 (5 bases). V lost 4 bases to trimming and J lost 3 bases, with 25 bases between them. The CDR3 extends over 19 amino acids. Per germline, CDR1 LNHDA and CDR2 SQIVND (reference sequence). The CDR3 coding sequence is TGTGCCAGTAGTACCCTTTTTGGGGGGATACTCCTTCCCAATCAGCCCCAGCATTTT. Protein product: CASSTLFGGILLPNQPQHF.

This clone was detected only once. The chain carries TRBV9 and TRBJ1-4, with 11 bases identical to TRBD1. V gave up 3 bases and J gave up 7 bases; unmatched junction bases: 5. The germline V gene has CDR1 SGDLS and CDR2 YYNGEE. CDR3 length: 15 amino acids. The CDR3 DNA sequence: TGTGCCAGCAGCGGGATGGGACAGGGGGGTGAAAAACTGTTTTTT. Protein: CASSGMGQGGEKLFF.

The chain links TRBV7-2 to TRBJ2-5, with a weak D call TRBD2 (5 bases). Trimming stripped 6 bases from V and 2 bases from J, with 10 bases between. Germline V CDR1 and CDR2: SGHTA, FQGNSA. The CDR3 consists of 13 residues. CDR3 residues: CASSFGIQETQYF. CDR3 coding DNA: TGTGCCAGCAGTTTCGGGATACAAGAGACCCAGTACTTC.

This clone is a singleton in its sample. This chain's CDR3 is CASRKQGEAGELFF. CDR3 coding DNA: TGTGCCAGCAGGAAACAGGGGGAGGCCGGGGAGCTGTTTTTT. The chain joins TRBV6-4 to TRBJ2-2, with TRBD1 identical over 8 bases. This CDR3 has 14 amino acids. V shed 6 bases, J shed 6 bases, and the junction held 6 bases outside the gene matches. Germline CDR1 and CDR2: MRHNA and SNTAGT.

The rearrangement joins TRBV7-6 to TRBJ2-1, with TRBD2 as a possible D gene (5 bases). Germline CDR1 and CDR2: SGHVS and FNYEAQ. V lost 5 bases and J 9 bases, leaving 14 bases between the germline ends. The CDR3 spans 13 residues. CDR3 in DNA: TGTGCCAGCAGCCCAACTAGATTAGGTGAGCAGTTCTTC. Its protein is CASSPTRLGEQFF.

CDR3 DNA: TGTGCCACCAGCAGAGATCGGGGTATCCCCAACCAAGAGACCCAGTACTTC. Its translation is CATSRDRGIPNQETQYF. The chain couples TRBV15 to TRBJ2-5; D perhaps matches TRBD2 (5 bases). Germline CDR1 reads LNHNV; CDR2 reads YYDKDF (reference sequence). V was shortened by 0 bases and J by 0 bases, with 14 bases between the two germline ends. CDR3 length equals 17 residues.

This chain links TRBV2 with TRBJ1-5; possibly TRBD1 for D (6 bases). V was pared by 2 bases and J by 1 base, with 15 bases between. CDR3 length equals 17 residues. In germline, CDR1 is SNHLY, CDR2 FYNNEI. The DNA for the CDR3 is TGTGCCAGCAGTGAATATGCAGGGGTGATGAGCAATCAGCCCCAGCATTTT. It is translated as CASSEYAGVMSNQPQHF.

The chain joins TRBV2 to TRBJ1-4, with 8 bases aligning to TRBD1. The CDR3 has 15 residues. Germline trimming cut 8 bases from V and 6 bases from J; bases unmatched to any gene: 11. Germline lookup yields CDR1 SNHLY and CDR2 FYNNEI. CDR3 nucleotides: TGTGCCAGCGTTGAAGGACAGGGCGATTATGAAAAACTGTTTTTT. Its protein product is CASVEGQGDYEKLFF.

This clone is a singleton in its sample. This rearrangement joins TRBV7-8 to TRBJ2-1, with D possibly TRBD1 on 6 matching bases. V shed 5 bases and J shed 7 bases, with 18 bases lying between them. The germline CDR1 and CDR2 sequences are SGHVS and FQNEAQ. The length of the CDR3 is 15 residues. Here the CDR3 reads CASSRDKGAENEQFF. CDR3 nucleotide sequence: TGTGCCAGCAGCCGGGACAAAGGGGCCGAAAATGAGCAGTTCTTC. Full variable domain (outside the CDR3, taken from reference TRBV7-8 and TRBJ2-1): GAGVSQSPRYKVAKRGQDVALRCDPISGHVSLFWYQQALGQGPEFLTYFQNEAQLDKSGLPSDRFFAERPEGSVSTLKIQRTQQEDSAVYLCASSRDKGAENEQFFGPGTRLTVL.

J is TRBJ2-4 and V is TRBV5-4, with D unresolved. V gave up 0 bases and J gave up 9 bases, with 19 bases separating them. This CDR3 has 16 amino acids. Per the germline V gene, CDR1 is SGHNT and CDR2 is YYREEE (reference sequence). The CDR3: CASSLAGGPTQLIQYF. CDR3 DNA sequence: TGTGCCAGCAGCTTGGCTGGCGGCCCAACCCAACTCATTCAGTACTTC.

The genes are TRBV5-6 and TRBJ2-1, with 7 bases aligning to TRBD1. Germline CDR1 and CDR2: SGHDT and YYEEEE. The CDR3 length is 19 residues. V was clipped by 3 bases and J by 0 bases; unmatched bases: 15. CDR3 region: CASSWQYLGQVSSYNEQFF. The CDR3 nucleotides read TGTGCCAGCAGCTGGCAATACCTCGGACAGGTTAGCTCCTACAATGAGCAGTTCTTC.

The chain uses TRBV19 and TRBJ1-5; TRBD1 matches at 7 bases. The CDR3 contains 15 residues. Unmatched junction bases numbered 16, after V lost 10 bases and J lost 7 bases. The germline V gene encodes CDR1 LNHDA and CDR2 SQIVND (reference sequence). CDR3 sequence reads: CATTTSTGFKQPQHF. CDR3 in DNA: TGTGCCACCACAACATCGACAGGGTTCAAGCAGCCCCAGCATTTT.

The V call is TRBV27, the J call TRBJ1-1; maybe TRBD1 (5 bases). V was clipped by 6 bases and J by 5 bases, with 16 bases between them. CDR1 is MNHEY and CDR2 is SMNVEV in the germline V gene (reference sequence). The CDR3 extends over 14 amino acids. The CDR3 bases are TGTGCCAGCAGCCCCAGGGTCCCTTTGACTGAAGCTTTCTTT. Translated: CASSPRVPLTEAFF.

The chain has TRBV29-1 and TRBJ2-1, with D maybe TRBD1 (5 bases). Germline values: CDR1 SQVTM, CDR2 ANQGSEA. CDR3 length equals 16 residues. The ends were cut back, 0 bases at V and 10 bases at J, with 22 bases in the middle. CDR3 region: CSVEDPREGRRKEQFF. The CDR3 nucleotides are TGCAGCGTTGAAGATCCCAGGGAAGGGCGTAGAAAGGAGCAGTTCTTC.

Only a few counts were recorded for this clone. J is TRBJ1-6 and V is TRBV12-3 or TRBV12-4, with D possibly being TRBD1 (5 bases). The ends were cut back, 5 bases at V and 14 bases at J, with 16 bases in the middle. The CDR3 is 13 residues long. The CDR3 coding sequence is TGTGCCAGCAGTGGAGGGGAAAGCAAAACCCTCCACTTT. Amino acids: CASSGGESKTLHF.

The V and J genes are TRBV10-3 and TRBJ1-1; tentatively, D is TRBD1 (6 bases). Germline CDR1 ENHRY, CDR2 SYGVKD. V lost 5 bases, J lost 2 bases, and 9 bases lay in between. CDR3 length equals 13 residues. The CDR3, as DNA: TGTGCCATCAGTAATGGGGGCAACACTGAAGCTTTCTTT. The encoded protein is CAISNGGNTEAFF.

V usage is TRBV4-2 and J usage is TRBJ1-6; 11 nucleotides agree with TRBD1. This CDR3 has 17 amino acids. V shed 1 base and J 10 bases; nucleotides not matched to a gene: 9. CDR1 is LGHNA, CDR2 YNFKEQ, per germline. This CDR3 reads CASSQVGPGTGGSPLHF. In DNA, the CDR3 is TGTGCCAGCAGCCAAGTGGGCCCCGGGACAGGGGGATCACCCCTCCACTTT.

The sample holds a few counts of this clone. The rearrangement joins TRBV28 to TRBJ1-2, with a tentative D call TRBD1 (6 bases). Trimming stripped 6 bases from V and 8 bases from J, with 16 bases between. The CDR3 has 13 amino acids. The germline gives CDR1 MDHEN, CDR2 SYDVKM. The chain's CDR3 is CASSTDRVYGYTF. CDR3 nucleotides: TGTGCCAGCAGCACGGACAGAGTTTACGGCTACACCTTC.

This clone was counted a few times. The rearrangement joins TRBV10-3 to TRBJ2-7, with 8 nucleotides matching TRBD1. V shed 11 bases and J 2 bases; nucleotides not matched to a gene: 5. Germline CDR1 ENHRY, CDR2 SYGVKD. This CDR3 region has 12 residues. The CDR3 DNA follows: TGTGCCGCGGGACAGGCCGCCTACGAGCAGTACTTC. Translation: CAAGQAAYEQYF.

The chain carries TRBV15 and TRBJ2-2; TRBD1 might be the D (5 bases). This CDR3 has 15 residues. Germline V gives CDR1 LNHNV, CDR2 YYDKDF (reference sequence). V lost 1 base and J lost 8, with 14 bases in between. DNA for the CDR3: TGTGCCACCAGCAGAGTCTTAGGGGAAAGAGGGGAGCTGTTTTTT. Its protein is CATSRVLGERGELFF.

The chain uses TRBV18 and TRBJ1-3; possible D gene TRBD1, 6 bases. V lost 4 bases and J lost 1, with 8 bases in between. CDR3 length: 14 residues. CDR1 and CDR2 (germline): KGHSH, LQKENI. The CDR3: CASSLQGSGNTIYF. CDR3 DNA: TGTGCCAGCTCACTACAGGGTTCTGGAAACACCATATATTTT.

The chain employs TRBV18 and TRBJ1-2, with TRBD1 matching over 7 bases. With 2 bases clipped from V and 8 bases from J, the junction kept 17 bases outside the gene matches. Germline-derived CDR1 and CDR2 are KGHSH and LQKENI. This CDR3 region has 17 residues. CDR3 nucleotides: TGTGCCAGCTCACCATCCCCCCTACAGGGGCACACGGGCGGCTACACCTTC. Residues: CASSPSPLQGHTGGYTF.